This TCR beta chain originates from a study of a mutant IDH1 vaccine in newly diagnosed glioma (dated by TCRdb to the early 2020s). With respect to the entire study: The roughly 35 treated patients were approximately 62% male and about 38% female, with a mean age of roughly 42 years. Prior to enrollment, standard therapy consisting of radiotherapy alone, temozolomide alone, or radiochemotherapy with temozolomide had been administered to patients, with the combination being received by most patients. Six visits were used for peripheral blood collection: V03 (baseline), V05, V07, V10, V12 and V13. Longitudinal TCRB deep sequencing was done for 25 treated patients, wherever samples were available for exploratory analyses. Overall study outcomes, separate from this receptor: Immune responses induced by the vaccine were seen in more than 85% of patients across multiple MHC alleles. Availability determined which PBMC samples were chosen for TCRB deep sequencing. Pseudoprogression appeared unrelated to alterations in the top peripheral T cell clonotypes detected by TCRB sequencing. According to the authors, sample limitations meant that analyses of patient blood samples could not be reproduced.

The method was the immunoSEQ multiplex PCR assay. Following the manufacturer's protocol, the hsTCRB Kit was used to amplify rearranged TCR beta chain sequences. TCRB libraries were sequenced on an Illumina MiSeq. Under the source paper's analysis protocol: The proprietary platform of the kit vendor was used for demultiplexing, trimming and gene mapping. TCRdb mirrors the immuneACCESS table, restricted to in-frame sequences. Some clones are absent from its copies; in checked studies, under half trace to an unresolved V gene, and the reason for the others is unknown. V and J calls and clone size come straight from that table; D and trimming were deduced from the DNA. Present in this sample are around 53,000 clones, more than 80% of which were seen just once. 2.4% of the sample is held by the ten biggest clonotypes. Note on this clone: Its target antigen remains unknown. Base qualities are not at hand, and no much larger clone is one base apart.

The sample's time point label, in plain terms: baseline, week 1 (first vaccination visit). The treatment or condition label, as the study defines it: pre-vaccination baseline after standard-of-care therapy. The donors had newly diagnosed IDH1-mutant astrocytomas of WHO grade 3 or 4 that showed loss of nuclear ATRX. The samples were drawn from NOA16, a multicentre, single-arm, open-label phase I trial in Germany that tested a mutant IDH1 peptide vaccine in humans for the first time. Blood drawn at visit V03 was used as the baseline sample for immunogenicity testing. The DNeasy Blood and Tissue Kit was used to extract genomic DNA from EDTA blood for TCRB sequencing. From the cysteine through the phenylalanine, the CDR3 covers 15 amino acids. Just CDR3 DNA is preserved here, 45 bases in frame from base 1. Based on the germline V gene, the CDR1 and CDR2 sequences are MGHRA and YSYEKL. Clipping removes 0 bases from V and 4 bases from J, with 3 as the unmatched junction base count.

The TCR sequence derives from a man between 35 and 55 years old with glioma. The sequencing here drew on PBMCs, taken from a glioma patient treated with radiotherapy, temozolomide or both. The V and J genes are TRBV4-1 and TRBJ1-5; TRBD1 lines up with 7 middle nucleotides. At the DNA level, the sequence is TGCGCCAGCAGCCAAGAAAAGACAGGGAATCAGCCCCAGCATTTT. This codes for CASSQEKTGNQPQHF.